Below, 14 T cell receptor beta chains from the same sample are listed, as sequenced in a study of a mutant IDH1 vaccine in newly diagnosed glioma. Profiled with immunoSEQ multiplex PCR; TCRdb holds only in-frame clones, not every one. The sample carries about 20,000 clones, around 80% recorded once. Stated time point: week 23, last vaccination. Vaccination used 300 ug of mutant IDH1 20-mer peptide per dose, with topical imiquimod. These receptors lack a known antigen. This sample comprised PBMCs, obtained from a glioma patient whose treatment included an IDH1 peptide vaccine. These receptors came from a man aged 25-45 years with glioma.

The chain links TRBV13 to TRBJ1-4; D is uncertain. The CDR3 is made up of 14 amino acids. Germline assignment: CDR1 PRHDT and CDR2 FYEKMQ (reference sequence). V dropped 5 bases and J dropped 8 bases, with 15 bases sitting between them. CDR3 bases: TGTGCCAGCAGCCCTCGGGGTTCTGGGGAAAAACTGTTTTTT. Translated: CASSPRGSGEKLFF.

The V gene is TRBV5-1, the J gene TRBJ1-2; 9 nucleotides align to TRBD1. V lost 0 bases to trimming and J lost 7 bases; unmatched junction nucleotides: 7. Per germline, CDR1 SGHRS and CDR2 YFSETQ. The CDR3 length is 15 residues. The CDR3 region has the DNA TGCGCCAGCAGCTTGGACTTCGGACAGGGGTCTGGCTACACCTTC. Translation gives CASSLDFGQGSGYTF.

J is TRBJ2-7 and V is TRBV15; perhaps TRBD2 as D (5 bases). The ends were cut back, 5 bases at V and 3 bases at J, with 14 bases in the middle. CDR1 is LNHNV, CDR2 YYDKDF, per germline (reference sequence). The CDR3 totals 14 residues. CDR3 DNA: TGTGCCACCAGCCCCTCAGAGGGCCTCTACGAGCAGTACTTC. This translates into CATSPSEGLYEQYF.

V gene TRBV6-6 combines with J gene TRBJ2-7; D might be TRBD1 (5 bases). In germline, CDR1 is MNHNY, CDR2 SVGAGI (reference sequence). This CDR3 contains 14 residues. Trimming took off 3 bases at V and 2 bases at J, with 11 bases between the two ends. For the CDR3, the DNA is TGTGCCAGCAGTTATCTAGGGGTCACCTACGAGCAGTACTTC. Encoded protein: CASSYLGVTYEQYF.

V usage is TRBV5-1 and J usage is TRBJ2-1, with 11 bases identical to TRBD2. The J segment lost 9 bases and the V segment lost 4 bases, leaving 15 bases of the junction unmatched. Per germline, CDR1 SGHRS and CDR2 YFSETQ. This CDR3 is 17 amino acids long. CDR3 nucleotides: TGCGCCAGCAGCCCCTTCTCTCTAGCGGGAGGACCGGGTGAGCAGTTCTTC. This translates into CASSPFSLAGGPGEQFF.

The chain joins TRBV5-5 to TRBJ2-7, with 11 bases aligning to TRBD2. The CDR3 has 14 residues. V lost 2 bases, J lost 4 bases, and 2 bases stayed unmatched. Germline CDR1 SGHKS, CDR2 YYEKEE (reference sequence). CDR3 amino acids: CASSFTSGSYEQYF. In DNA form, the CDR3 reads TGTGCCAGCAGCTTCACTAGCGGGAGTTACGAGCAGTACTTC.

This chain joins TRBV18 and TRBJ1-1; D call uncertain. The CDR3 contains 15 residues. The V end was cut by 3 bases, the J end by 0 bases, with 11 bases between. The germline gives CDR1 KGHSH, CDR2 LQKENI. The CDR3 reads CASSPGIIMNTEAFF. CDR3 coding DNA: TGTGCCAGCTCACCCGGCATCATCATGAACACTGAAGCTTTCTTT.

The gene calls are TRBV14 and TRBJ2-1, with 10 bases aligning to TRBD2. V shed 1 base, J shed 7 bases, and the junction held 4 bases outside the gene matches. The CDR3 consists of 15 residues. CDR1 SGHDN and CDR2 FVKESK come from the germline V gene. CDR3 in DNA: TGTGCCAGCAGCCAAGCTAGCGGGAGTTGGAATGAGCAGTTCTTC. Translating it yields CASSQASGSWNEQFF.

This rearrangement joins TRBV7-6 to TRBJ2-7, with TRBD2 matching 7 bases. CDR1 and CDR2 (germline): SGHVS, FNYEAQ. The J segment lost 1 base and the V segment lost 5 bases, leaving 8 bases of the junction unmatched. This CDR3 region has 15 residues. The CDR3 sequence: CASSLTSFSSYEQYF. CDR3 sequence (DNA): TGTGCCAGCAGCCTGACTAGCTTTTCTTCCTACGAGCAGTACTTC.

The V and J genes are TRBV2 and TRBJ2-1, with TRBD2 as a possible D gene (6 bases). V lost 2 bases to trimming and J lost 0 bases, with 8 bases between them. This CDR3 is 15 amino acids long. Per the germline V gene, CDR1 is SNHLY and CDR2 is FYNNEI. As DNA, the CDR3 is TGTGCCAGCAGTGAAATCGGGGGCTCCTACAATGAGCAGTTCTTC. It codes for CASSEIGGSYNEQFF. Filled out from reference TRBV2 and TRBJ2-1, the complete variable domain reads EPEVTQTPSHQVTQMGQEVILRCVPISNHLYFYWYRQILGQKVEFLVSFYNNEISEKSEIFDDQFSVERPDGSNFTLKIRSTKLEDSAMYFCASSEIGGSYNEQFFGPGTRLTVL.

Only a few counts were recorded for this clone. The rearrangement joins TRBV5-1 to TRBJ2-2; 8 positions agree with TRBD1. Germline V gene sequence: CDR1 SGHRS, CDR2 YFSETQ. This CDR3 has 14 residues. Trimming at V came to 4 bases and at J to 6 bases, leaving 5 bases not matched to a gene. The CDR3 sequence is CASSTQGAAGELFF. The CDR3 DNA reads TGCGCCAGCAGCACCCAGGGGGCAGCCGGGGAGCTGTTTTTT.

CDR3: CASSLTRGDDYGYTF. CDR3 DNA: TGCGCCAGCAGCTTAACCAGGGGTGATGACTATGGCTACACCTTC. The chain combines TRBV5-1 with TRBJ1-2; D is possibly TRBD1 (6 bases). V shed 2 bases and J shed 3 bases, with 14 bases lying between them. Germline assignment: CDR1 SGHRS and CDR2 YFSETQ. There are 15 residues in the CDR3.

In DNA, the CDR3 is TGTGCCAGCAGCAAATCCATGACAGGGGGGATCTACGAGCAGTACTTC. Its protein product is CASSKSMTGGIYEQYF. The rearrangement links TRBV27 to TRBJ2-7; 9 bases map to TRBD1. This CDR3 has 16 residues. With 6 bases clipped from V and 3 bases from J, the junction kept 12 bases outside the gene matches. The germline V gene has CDR1 MNHEY and CDR2 SMNVEV (reference sequence).

This chain connects TRBV19 to TRBJ1-2, with D hard to call. V was pared by 6 bases and J by 5 bases, with 10 bases between. Germline CDR1 and CDR2: LNHDA and SQIVND (reference sequence). There are 12 residues in the CDR3. CDR3 region: CASREGGYGYTF. CDR3 DNA: TGTGCCAGTAGAGAGGGTGGATATGGCTACACCTTC.